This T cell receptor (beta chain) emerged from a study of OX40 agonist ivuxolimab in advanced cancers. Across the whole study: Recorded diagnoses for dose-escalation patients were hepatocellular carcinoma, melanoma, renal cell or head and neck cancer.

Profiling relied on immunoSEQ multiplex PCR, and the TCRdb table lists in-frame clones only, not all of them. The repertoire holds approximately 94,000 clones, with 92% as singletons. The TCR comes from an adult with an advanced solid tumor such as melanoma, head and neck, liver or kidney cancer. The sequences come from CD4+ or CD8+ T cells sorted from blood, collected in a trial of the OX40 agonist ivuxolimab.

The CDR3 DNA reads TGCAGCGTGACAGACCGTGAGCAGTTCTTC. Its protein is CSVTDREQFF. V is TRBV29-1 and J is TRBJ2-1, with a possible D match to TRBD1 (5 bases). The V gene's germline CDR1 is SQVTM and CDR2 ANQGSEA. This CDR3 spans 10 amino acids. V dropped 6 bases and J dropped 9 bases, with 9 bases sitting between them.